This T cell receptor beta chain was observed in a study of CD8 T cells in Susac syndrome. General observations from the study: The study identified around fifteen and five Susac-specific public clones in total CD8+ and CD8+ TEMRA repertoires.

The CDR3 runs to 13 residues. CDR1 and CDR2 from the germline V gene are SQVTM and ANQGSEA. The V end lost 6 bases, the J end lost 3 bases, and 12 bases lay between the germline ends. In the case of this clonotype: Its antigen is still unknown.

RNA was extracted with the RNeasy kit, and a quantity of about 0.5 to 1 ug was reverse transcribed using random hexamers. A single record per CDR3 protein comes from TCRdb applying MiXCR to the immunoSEQ multiplex PCR reads. Of fewer than 85,000 distinct CDR3 sequences in the sample, roughly 94% were seen once. Sequenced sample: CD8+ T cells from PBMCs. This sequence joins TRBV29-1 and TRBJ2-1; possible D gene TRBD1, 6 bases. The receptor comes from a human donor with Susac syndrome. The CDR3 DNA sequence: TGCAGCGTACTAGACAGGAACTACAATGAGCAGTTCTTC. Protein sequence: CSVLDRNYNEQFF.